A single sample gave rise to the 19 T cell receptor beta chains below, sequenced in a study of cytomegalovirus exposure and HLA in healthy donors. Primers: 60 Vbeta forward and 13 Jbeta reverse. Clones were sequenced by immunoSEQ multiplex PCR, and TCRdb holds only the in-frame ones, with some missing. Seen here are about 110,000 clones, 77% observed once, and the top ten hold over 7.5%. Sequencing input: PBMCs. These receptors were taken from a middle-aged woman in good health and CMV-seropositive.

V gene TRBV7-8 combines with J gene TRBJ2-5; no firm D call. The CDR3 consists of 14 residues. V was pared by 2 bases and J by 7 bases, with 14 bases between. Germline V gene sequence: CDR1 SGHVS, CDR2 FQNEAQ. The CDR3 region has the DNA TGTGCCAGCAGCTTATCCTCTAAGTCAGGGACCCAGTACTTC. Amino acids: CASSLSSKSGTQYF.

V usage is TRBV14 and J usage is TRBJ2-5; TRBD2 is a possible D gene (5 bases). Judging by the DNA end, TRBJ2-7 fits better; the J call may be wrong. CDR3 size: 15 residues. Germline V CDR1 and CDR2: SGHDN, FVKESK. CDR3 region: CASSPEPSLGYEQYF. CDR3 coding DNA: TGTGCCAGCAGCCCTGAACCCTCACTAGGCTACGAGCAGTACTTC.

The rearrangement links TRBV11-2 to TRBJ1-1, with no clear D. V dropped 4 bases and J dropped 5 bases, with 11 bases sitting between them. CDR3 length: 13 residues. Germline V gene lookup returns CDR1 SGHAT and CDR2 FQNNGV. In DNA, the CDR3 is TGTGCCAGCAGCTCCATTAGGAGTACTGAAGCTTTCTTT. This translates into CASSSIRSTEAFF.

The J gene is TRBJ2-5, the V gene TRBV6-1; a weak D match, TRBD1 (7 bases). The CDR3 is 15 residues long. V was pared by 6 bases and J by 5 bases, with 19 bases between. Germline V gives CDR1 MNHNS, CDR2 SASEGT. CDR3 residues: CASSIGGAGWETQYF. In nucleotides, the CDR3 is TGTGCCAGCAGCATAGGGGGCGCGGGGTGGGAGACCCAGTACTTC.

The V call is TRBV7-9, the J call TRBJ1-5, with TRBD1 as a possible D gene (5 bases). The ends were cut back, 4 bases at V and 4 bases at J, with 14 bases in the middle. Per the germline V gene, CDR1 is SEHNR and CDR2 is FQNEAQ (reference sequence). This CDR3 has 15 residues. CDR3 residues: CASSSSGAGNQPQHF. CDR3 sequence (DNA): TGTGCCAGCAGCTCCTCCGGGGCGGGAAATCAGCCCCAGCATTTT.

The chain joins TRBV5-1 to TRBJ2-1; D is unclear. Between the trimmed V and J ends, which lost 0 bases and 4 bases, there was a span of 17 bases. This CDR3 has 17 amino acids. Germline V lookup: CDR1 SGHRS, CDR2 YFSETQ. The chain's CDR3 is CASSLGVWAYAYNEQFF. The CDR3, as DNA: TGCGCCAGCAGCTTGGGGGTGTGGGCATACGCATACAATGAGCAGTTCTTC.

The chain joins TRBV6-1 to TRBJ2-7, with 7 bases matching TRBD2. Germline CDR1 is MNHNS and CDR2 is SASEGT. The CDR3 runs to 14 residues. V lost 2 bases and J lost 4; bases outside the gene matches: 5. DNA for the CDR3: TGTGCCAGCAGTGAACTAGCGGAGGTATACGAGCAGTACTTC. It is translated as CASSELAEVYEQYF.

With respect to this clone: This CDR3 is also generated by other DNA sequences in the sample. The chain recombines TRBV28 with TRBJ2-7, with D tentatively TRBD1 (5 bases). V was shortened by 3 bases and J by 4 bases, with 7 bases between the two germline ends. Looked up from germline, CDR1 is MDHEN and CDR2 is SYDVKM. This CDR3 comprises 12 residues. The chain's CDR3 is CASSLAGYEQYF. In DNA, the CDR3 is TGTGCCAGCAGTTTGGCAGGGTACGAGCAGTACTTC.

The rearrangement uses TRBV2 and TRBJ1-2; 7 bases align to TRBD1. V shed 7 bases and J 4 bases; nucleotides not matched to a gene: 9. The CDR3 has 14 amino acids. CDR1 is SNHLY and CDR2 is FYNNEI in the germline V gene. The CDR3 nucleotides read TGTGCCAGCACCCTGACAGGGAAAGGCTATGGCTACACCTTC. Its protein product is CASTLTGKGYGYTF. The variable domain in full, completed from reference TRBV2 and TRBJ1-2, reads EPEVTQTPSHQVTQMGQEVILRCVPISNHLYFYWYRQILGQKVEFLVSFYNNEISEKSEIFDDQFSVERPDGSNFTLKIRSTKLEDSAMYFCASTLTGKGYGYTFGSGTRLTVV.

The CDR3 loop is CASSTNGQANQPQHF. CDR3 DNA sequence: TGTGCCAGCAGCACCAATGGACAGGCTAATCAGCCCCAGCATTTT. The V call is TRBV11-2, the J call TRBJ1-5; TRBD1 aligns across 7 bases. The CDR3 is 15 residues long. Trimming cost V 5 bases and J 4 bases; bases outside gene matches: 8. Looked up from germline, CDR1 is SGHAT and CDR2 is FQNNGV. The variable domain in full, completed from reference TRBV11-2 and TRBJ1-5, reads EAGVAQSPRYKIIEKRQSVAFWCNPISGHATLYWYQQILGQGPKLLIQFQNNGVVDDSQLPKDRFSAERLKGVDSTLKIQPAKLEDSAVYLCASSTNGQANQPQHFGDGTRLSIL.

The J gene is TRBJ2-1, the V gene TRBV10-3; 12 bases map to TRBD2. Germline V gene lookup returns CDR1 ENHRY and CDR2 SYGVKD. This CDR3 contains 13 residues. With 10 bases clipped from V and 8 bases from J, the junction kept 6 bases outside the gene matches. In nucleotides, the CDR3 is TGTGCCACCACTAGCGGGAGGTTTTATGAGCAGTTCTTC. Residues: CATTSGRFYEQFF.

Written as DNA, the CDR3 is TGTGCCAGCAGTGCATCAGCGACTCCCCTATATGGGTACGAGCAGTACTTC. This gives the protein CASSASATPLYGYEQYF. V usage is TRBV6-1 and J usage is TRBJ2-7; D is uncertain. Per germline, CDR1 MNHNS and CDR2 SASEGT. V gave up 4 bases and J gave up 4 bases, with 23 bases separating them. This CDR3 has 17 amino acids.

As to this clone: At the DNA level, this CDR3 is encoded by other sequences in the same sample as well. CDR3 in DNA: TGTGCCATCAGGATAAGACAGGAGGCTCACGATTCCTCCTATGGCTACACCTTC. This codes for CAIRIRQEAHDSSYGYTF. The V and J genes are TRBV10-3 and TRBJ1-2, with D possibly TRBD1 on 6 matching bases. Looked up from germline, CDR1 is ENHRY and CDR2 is SYGVKD. Trimming removed 6 bases from V and 4 bases from J, with 27 bases in between. This CDR3 is 18 amino acids long.

The chain uses TRBV18 and TRBJ1-2; D not certain. V dropped 0 bases and J dropped 9 bases, with 8 bases sitting between them. The CDR3 consists of 12 residues. Per germline, CDR1 KGHSH and CDR2 LQKENI. CDR3 loop: CASSPPASSYTF. The CDR3 DNA follows: TGTGCCAGCTCACCACCGGCCAGTAGCTACACCTTC.

This clone was detected only a few times. The rearrangement joins TRBV2 to TRBJ2-5, with 7 bases matching TRBD2. This CDR3 spans 15 amino acids. Germline V gene lookup returns CDR1 SNHLY and CDR2 FYNNEI. Losses at the gene ends were 6 bases for V and 2 bases for J; bases not matched to a gene: 9. CDR3 amino acids: CASRRYRTSQETQYF. The CDR3 region has the DNA TGTGCCAGCAGACGATATCGGACTAGTCAAGAGACCCAGTACTTC.

The CDR3 loop is CASSNSRAGAHNEQFF. In DNA form, the CDR3 reads TGTGCCAGCAGCAACAGCCGAGCGGGGGCCCACAATGAGCAGTTCTTC. The chain uses TRBV7-8 and TRBJ2-1; 8 bases map to TRBD2. The germline V gene encodes CDR1 SGHVS and CDR2 FQNEAQ. Losses at the gene ends were 5 bases for V and 5 bases for J; bases not matched to a gene: 11. This CDR3 spans 16 amino acids.

The genes are TRBV7-2 and TRBJ2-2; 10 bases map to TRBD1. Germline CDR1 SGHTA, CDR2 FQGNSA. J was trimmed by 7 bases and V by 4 bases; bases with no gene match: 9. The CDR3 consists of 16 residues. The CDR3 here is CASSSPPGQGIGELFF. The CDR3 DNA is TGTGCCAGCAGCTCTCCTCCGGGACAGGGGATCGGGGAGCTGTTTTTT.

The chain has TRBV5-1 and TRBJ2-1, with D uncertain. V was clipped by 0 bases and J by 7 bases, with 17 bases between them. The CDR3 has 16 residues. Germline V CDR1 and CDR2: SGHRS, YFSETQ. CDR3 protein: CASSLAPVAPRNEQFF. In DNA form, the CDR3 reads TGCGCCAGCAGCTTGGCCCCAGTAGCACCGAGAAATGAGCAGTTCTTC.

A note on this clone: Its ends do not fully match the called genes, so a read error is possible. The chain is built from TRBV7-9 and TRBJ2-1, with D tentatively TRBD2 (5 bases). CDR1 is SEHNR and CDR2 is FQNEAQ in the germline V gene (reference sequence). The CDR3 runs 13 residues. In DNA form, the CDR3 reads TGTTCCAGCAGCTCCTATAAGCGGTACGAGCAGTTCTTC. As protein: CSSSSYKRYEQFF.